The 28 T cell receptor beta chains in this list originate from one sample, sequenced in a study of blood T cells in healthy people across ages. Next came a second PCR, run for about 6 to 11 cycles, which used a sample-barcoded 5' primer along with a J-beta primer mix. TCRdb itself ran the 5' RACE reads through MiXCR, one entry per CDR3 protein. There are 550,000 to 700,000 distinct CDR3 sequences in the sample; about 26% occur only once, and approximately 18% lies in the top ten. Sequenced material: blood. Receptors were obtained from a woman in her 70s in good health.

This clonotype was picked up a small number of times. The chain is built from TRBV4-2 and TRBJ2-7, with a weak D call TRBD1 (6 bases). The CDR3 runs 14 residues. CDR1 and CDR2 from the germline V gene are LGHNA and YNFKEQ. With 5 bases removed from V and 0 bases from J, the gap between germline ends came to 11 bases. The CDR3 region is CASSKGDNSYEQYF. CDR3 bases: TGTGCCAGCAGCAAAGGGGACAACTCCTACGAGCAGTACTTC.

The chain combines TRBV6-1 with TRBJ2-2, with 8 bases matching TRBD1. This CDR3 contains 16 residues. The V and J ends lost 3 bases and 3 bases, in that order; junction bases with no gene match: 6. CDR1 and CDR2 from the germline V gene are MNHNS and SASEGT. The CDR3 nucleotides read TGTGCCAGCAGTGACCGCATGGACAGGGACACCGGGGAGCTGTTTTTT. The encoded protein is CASSDRMDRDTGELFF.

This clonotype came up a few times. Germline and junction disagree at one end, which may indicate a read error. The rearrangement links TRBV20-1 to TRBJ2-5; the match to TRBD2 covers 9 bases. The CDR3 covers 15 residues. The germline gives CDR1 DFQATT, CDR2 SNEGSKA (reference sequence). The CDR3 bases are TGCAGTGCTCCAATAGCGGGGGCCTACCAAGAGACCCGGTACTTC. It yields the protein CSAPIAGAYQETRYF.

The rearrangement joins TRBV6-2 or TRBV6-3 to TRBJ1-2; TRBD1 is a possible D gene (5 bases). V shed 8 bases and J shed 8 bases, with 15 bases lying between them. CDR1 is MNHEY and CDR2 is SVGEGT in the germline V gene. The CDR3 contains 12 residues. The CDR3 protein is CASAQGDRGYTF. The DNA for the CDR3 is TGTGCCAGCGCGCAGGGAGATCGAGGCTACACCTTC.

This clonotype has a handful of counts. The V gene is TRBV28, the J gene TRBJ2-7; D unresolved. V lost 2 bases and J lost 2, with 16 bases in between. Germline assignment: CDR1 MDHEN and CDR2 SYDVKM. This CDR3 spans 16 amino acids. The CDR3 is CASSLPVIGIAYEQYF. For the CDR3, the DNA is TGTGCCAGCAGTTTACCCGTTATAGGGATCGCCTACGAGCAGTACTTC. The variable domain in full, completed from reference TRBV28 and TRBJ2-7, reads DVKVTQSSRYLVKRTGEKVFLECVQDMDHENMFWYRQDPGLGLRLIYFSYDVKMKEKGDIPEGYSVSREKKERFSLILESASTNQTSMYLCASSLPVIGIAYEQYFGPGTRLTVT.

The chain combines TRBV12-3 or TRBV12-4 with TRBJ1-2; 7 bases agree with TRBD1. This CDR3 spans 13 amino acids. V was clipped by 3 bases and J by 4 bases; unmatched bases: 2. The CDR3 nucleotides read TGTGCCAGCAGTTTCAGGGGGGCCTATGGCTACACCTTC. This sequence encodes CASSFRGAYGYTF.

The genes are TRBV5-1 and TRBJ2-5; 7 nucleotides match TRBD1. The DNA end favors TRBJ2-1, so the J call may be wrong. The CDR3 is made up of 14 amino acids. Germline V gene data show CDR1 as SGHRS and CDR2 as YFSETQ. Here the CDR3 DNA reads TGCGCCAGCAGTAACGGGGACAGCCCCAATGAGCAGTTCTTC. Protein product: CASSNGDSPNEQFF.

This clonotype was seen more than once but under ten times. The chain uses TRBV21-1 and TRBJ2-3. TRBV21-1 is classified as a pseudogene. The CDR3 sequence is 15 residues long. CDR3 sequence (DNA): TGTGCCAGCAGCAAAGAACAAATCCGCACAGATACGCAGTATTTT. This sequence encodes CASSKEQIRTDTQYF.

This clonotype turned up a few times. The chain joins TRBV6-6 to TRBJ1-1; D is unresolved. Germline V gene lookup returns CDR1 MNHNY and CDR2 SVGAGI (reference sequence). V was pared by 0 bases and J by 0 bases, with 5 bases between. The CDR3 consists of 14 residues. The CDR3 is CASSYSALNTEAFF. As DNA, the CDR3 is TGTGCCAGCAGTTACTCGGCATTGAACACTGAAGCTTTCTTT.

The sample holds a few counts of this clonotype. The CDR3 DNA sequence: TGTGCCACCAGCAGAGAGGGCAGGGAAACCGGGGAGCTGTTTTTT. Amino acids: CATSREGRETGELFF. This chain links TRBV15 with TRBJ2-2; tentatively, D is TRBD1 (5 bases). Germline CDR1 is LNHNV and CDR2 is YYDKDF (reference sequence). The V and J ends lost 0 bases and 5 bases respectively, with 10 bases between them. The CDR3 totals 15 residues.

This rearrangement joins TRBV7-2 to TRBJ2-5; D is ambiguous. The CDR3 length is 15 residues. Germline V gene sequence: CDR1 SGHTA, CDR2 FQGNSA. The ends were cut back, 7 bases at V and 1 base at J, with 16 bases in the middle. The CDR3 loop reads CASTYPGRVQETQYF. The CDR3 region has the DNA TGTGCCAGCACCTATCCCGGAAGGGTCCAAGAGACCCAGTACTTC.

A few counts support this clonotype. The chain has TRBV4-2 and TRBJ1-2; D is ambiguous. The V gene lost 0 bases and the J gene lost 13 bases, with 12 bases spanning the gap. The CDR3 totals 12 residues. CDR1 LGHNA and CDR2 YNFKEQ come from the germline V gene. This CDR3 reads CASSQERSIVTF. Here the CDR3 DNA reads TGTGCCAGCAGCCAAGAAAGGAGTATTGTCACCTTC.

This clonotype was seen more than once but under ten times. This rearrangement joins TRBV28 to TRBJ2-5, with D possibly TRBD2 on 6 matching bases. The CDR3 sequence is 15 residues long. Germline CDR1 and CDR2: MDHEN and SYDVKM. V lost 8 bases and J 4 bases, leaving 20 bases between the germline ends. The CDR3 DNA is TGTGCCAGCTTTCACGATACGGCCGGGAGAGAGACCCAGTACTTC. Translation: CASFHDTAGRETQYF.

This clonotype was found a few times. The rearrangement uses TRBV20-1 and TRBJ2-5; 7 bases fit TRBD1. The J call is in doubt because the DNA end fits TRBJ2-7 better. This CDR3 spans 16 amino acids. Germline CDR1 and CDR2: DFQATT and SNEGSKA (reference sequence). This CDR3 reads CSARDPRGQPGNEQYF. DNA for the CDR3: TGCAGTGCTAGAGATCCCCGGGGACAGCCAGGGAACGAGCAGTACTTC.

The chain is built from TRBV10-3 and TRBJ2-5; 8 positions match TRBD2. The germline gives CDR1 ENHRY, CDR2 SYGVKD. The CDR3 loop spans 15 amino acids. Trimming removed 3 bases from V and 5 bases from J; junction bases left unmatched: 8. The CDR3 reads CAISDSSGARETQYF. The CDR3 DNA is TGTGCCATCAGTGATAGTAGCGGGGCAAGGGAGACCCAGTACTTC.

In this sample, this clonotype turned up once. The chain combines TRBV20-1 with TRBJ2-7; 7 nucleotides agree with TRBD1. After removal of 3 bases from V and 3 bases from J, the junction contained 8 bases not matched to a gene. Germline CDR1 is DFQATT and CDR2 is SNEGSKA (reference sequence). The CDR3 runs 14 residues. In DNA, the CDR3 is TGCAGTGCTAGTTTAGGACAGGTCTACTACGAGCAGTACTTC. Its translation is CSASLGQVYYEQYF.

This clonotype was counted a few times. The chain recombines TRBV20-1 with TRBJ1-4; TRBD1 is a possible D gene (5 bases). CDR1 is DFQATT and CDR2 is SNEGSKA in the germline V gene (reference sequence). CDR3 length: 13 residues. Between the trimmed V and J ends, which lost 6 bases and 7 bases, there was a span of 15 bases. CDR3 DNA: TGCAGTGCCGACCTCGGGGGGGGTGAAAAACTGTTTTTT. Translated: CSADLGGGEKLFF.

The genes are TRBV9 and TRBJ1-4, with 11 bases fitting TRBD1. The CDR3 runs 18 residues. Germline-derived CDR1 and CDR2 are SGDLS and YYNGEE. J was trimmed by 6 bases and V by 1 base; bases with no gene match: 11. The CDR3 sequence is CASSVSDRGQRVDEKLFF. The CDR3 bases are TGTGCCAGCAGCGTATCGGACAGGGGGCAAAGGGTAGATGAAAAACTGTTTTTT. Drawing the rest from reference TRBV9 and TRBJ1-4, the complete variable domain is DSGVTQTPKHLITATGQRVTLRCSPRSGDLSVYWYQQSLDQGLQFLIQYYNGEERAKGNILERFSAQQFPDLHSELNLSSLELGDSALYFCASSVSDRGQRVDEKLFFGSGTQLSVL.

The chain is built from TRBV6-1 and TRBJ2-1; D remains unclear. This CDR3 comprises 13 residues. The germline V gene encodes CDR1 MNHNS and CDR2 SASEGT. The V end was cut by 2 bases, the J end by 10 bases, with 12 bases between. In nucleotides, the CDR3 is TGTGCCAGCAGTGAACCTACCGCAAGCGAGCAGTTCTTC. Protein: CASSEPTASEQFF.

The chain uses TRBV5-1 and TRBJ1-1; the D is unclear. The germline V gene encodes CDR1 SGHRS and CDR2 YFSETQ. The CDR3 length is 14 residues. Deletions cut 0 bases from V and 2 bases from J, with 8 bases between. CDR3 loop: CASSLAVANTEAFF. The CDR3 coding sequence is TGCGCCAGCAGCTTGGCCGTTGCTAACACTGAAGCTTTCTTT.

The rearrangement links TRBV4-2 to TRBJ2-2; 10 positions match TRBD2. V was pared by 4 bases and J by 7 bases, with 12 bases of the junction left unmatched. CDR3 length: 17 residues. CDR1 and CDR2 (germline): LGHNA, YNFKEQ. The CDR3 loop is CASSRDFSGGALGELFF. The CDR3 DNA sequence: TGTGCCAGCAGCCGGGATTTCAGCGGGGGGGCTCTCGGGGAGCTGTTTTTT.

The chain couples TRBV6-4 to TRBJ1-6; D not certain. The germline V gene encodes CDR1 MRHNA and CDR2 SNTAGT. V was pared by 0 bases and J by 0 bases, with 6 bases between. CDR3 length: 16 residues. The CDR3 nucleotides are TGTGCCAGCAGTGACTCGTGGAGCTCCTATAATTCACCCCTCCACTTT. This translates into CASSDSWSSYNSPLHF.

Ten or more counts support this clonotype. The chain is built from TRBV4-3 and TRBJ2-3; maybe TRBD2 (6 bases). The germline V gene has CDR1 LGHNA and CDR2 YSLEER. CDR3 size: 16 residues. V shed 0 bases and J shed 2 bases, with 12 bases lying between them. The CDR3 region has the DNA TGCGCCAGCAGCCAAGATCTGGGGGGTTCCACAGATACGCAGTATTTT. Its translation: CASSQDLGGSTDTQYF.

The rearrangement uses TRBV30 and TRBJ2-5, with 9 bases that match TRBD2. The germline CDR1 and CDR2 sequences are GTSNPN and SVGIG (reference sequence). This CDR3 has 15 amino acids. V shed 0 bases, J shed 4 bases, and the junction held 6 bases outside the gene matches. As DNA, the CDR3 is TGTGCCTGGAGTGTCGGGCTAGCGGGGCGAGAGACCCAGTACTTC. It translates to CAWSVGLAGRETQYF. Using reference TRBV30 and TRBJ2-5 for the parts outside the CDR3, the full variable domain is SQTIHQWPATLVQPVGSPLSLECTVEGTSNPNLYWYRQAAGRGLQLLFYSVGIGQISSEVPQNLSASRPQDRQFILSSKKLLLSDSGFYLCAWSVGLAGRETQYFGPGTRLLVL.

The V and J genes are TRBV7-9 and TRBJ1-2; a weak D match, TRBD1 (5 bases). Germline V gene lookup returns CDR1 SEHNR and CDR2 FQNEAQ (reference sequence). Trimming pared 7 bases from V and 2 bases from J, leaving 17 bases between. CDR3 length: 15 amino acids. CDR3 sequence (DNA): TGTGCCAGCACCCTCCTACAGGAATCGAACTATGGCTACACCTTC. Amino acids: CASTLLQESNYGYTF.

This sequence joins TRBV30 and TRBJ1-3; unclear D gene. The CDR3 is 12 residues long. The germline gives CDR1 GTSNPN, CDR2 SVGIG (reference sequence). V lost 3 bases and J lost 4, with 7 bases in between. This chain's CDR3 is CAWSLLGNTIYF. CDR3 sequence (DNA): TGTGCCTGGAGCTTATTAGGAAACACCATATATTTT. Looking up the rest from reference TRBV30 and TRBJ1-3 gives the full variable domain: SQTIHQWPATLVQPVGSPLSLECTVEGTSNPNLYWYRQAAGRGLQLLFYSVGIGQISSEVPQNLSASRPQDRQFILSSKKLLLSDSGFYLCAWSLLGNTIYFGEGSWLTVV.

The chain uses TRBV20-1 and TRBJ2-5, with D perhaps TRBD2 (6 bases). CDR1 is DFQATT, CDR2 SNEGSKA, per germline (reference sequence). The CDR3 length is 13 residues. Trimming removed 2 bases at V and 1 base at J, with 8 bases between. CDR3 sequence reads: CSARWGLQETQYF. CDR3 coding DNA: TGCAGTGCTAGATGGGGACTCCAAGAGACCCAGTACTTC.

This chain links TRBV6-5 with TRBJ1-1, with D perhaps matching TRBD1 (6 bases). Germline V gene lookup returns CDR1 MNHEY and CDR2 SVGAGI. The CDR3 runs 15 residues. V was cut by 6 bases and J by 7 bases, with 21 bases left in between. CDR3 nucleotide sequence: TGTGCCAGCAGGTTTGGGGGGGCGGTAAGTGGTGAAGCTTTCTTT. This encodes CASRFGGAVSGEAFF.